This record looks at one TCR beta chain sequence and its context. Its target is not known. This entry is derived from a study of cytomegalovirus exposure and HLA in healthy donors. The PCR employed 60 Vbeta primers together with 13 Jbeta primers. Measured with immunoSEQ multiplex PCR; TCRdb has only the in-frame clones, and not every one. Of 150,000 to 200,000 clones detected, roughly 85% appear once; the ten largest clones hold around 9%. The CDR3 extends over 13 amino acids. The V end lost 3 bases, the J end lost 1 base, and 7 bases lay between the germline ends. Germline V lookup: CDR1 PRHDT, CDR2 FYEKMQ (reference sequence). Notes on the study in general: A few V segments could not be told apart, such as TRBV6-2 and TRBV6-3, and were left out.

This sequence was found in a male donor in good health and CMV-seropositive. The V and J genes are TRBV13 and TRBJ2-7; TRBD1 is a possible D gene (6 bases). Sequencing was carried out using PBMCs. The CDR3 loop reads CASSFQGSYEQYF. In nucleotides, the CDR3 is TGTGCCAGCAGCTTCCAGGGGTCCTACGAGCAGTACTTC.